This T cell receptor beta chain was sequenced in a study of T cell repertoires in cytomegalovirus infection (dated by TCRdb to the late 2010s). Notes on the research overall: Peptide stimulations targeted recently identified HLA-C-restricted CMV epitopes, whose presentation resists viral immunomodulation, together with well-studied HLA-B-restricted epitopes. The HLA type of each donor mattered for the analysis, because public TCR beta signatures pointed to carriage of CMV infection along with the matching HLA type.

The table lists this clonotype with a few counts. The specificity of this receptor is unknown. No much larger clonotype is one base removed from it; base qualities were not supplied. Here is what the overall study found, with its caveats: Carriers of CMV infection plus the relevant HLA type were discriminated by the cumulative frequency of public TCR beta family members in the study cohort and in an independent roughly 370-donor cohort. The ex vivo response was dominated by HLA-C-restricted CMV-specific TCR beta clonotypes, which also provided the single most frequent clonotype in two of eight donors.

Instrument used: Illumina HiSeq 1500. TCRdb passed the public sequencing reads through fastp at Q25 and MiXCR, retaining productive beta sequences. Rows with one shared CDR3 protein collapse into an entry with the most common genes and DNA. In all, the sample holds about 890,000 distinct CDR3 sequences, and roughly 31% of those were seen once. The ten largest clones add up to under 15% of the sample. This specimen's treatment or condition label, per the study, means: in vitro stimulation with specific CMV peptide epitopes to enrich CMV-specific T cells. Trimming removed 5 bases from V and 0 bases from J, leaving 18 bases between the germline ends. The CDR1 and CDR2 encoded by the germline V gene are MGHRA and YSYEKL. From the cysteine through the phenylalanine, the CDR3 covers 17 amino acids. Of all the DNA, just the CDR3 is kept, 51 bases in frame from base 1.

Sequenced here: cultured CD8+ T cells from PBMCs, sampled from culture after CMV antigen stimulation. Recombination joined TRBV4-1 with TRBJ2-3, with the D segment identity uncertain. The TCR was taken from a human donor in good health (CMV status not recorded). Some clones in this sample may be carry-over from other donors' samples. The DNA reads as follows: TGCGCCAGCAGCTTTCGGTGGGTAGAGTCCAGCACAGATACGCAGTATTTT. Its product reads: CASSFRWVESSTDTQYF.